This is a list of T cell receptor beta chains from one sample in a study of metastatic and nonmetastatic thyroid tumors. MiXCR re-clonotyped the PCR reads for TCRdb. The table shows approximately 15,000 clones, with about 21% occurring only once. Sequencing was performed on blood. The receptors come from a female donor with papillary thyroid cancer or a benign thyroid nodule (not recorded which). Some clones in this sample may be carry-over from other donors' samples. Each CDR3 is given with its conserved first and last residue. Each record gives: V gene, J gene, clone size, D gene, CDR3 DNA, CDR3 protein. A D gene is named only where the DNA matches it firmly. Clone size is given for some rows only: seen once, a few or many times, or a class if the clone is expanded.

v_call: TRBV11-2
j_call: TRBJ1-2
clone_size: medium-sized
d_call: -
cdr3_nt: TGTGCCAGCAGCTTAGACAGGTCCCTCGCCTATGGCTACACCTTC
cdr3_aa: CASSLDRSLAYGYTF

v_call: TRBV6-5
j_call: TRBJ1-6
clone_size: medium-sized
d_call: -
cdr3_nt: TGTGCCAGCAGTTACTCTCAGGGCAGGGGTAATTCACCCCTCCACTTT
cdr3_aa: CASSYSQGRGNSPLHF

v_call: TRBV4-2
j_call: TRBJ1-4
clone_size: many
d_call: -
cdr3_nt: TGTGCCAGCAGCCGGGATTGGGGATCGAATGAAAAACTGTTTTTT
cdr3_aa: CASSRDWGSNEKLFF

v_call: TRBV5-1
j_call: TRBJ2-1
clone_size: -
d_call: TRBD2
cdr3_nt: TGCGCCAGCAGCCCTCAGGGGAGCGGGGGGGCCGATGAGCAGTTCTTC
cdr3_aa: CASSPQGSGGADEQFF

v_call: TRBV12-3/TRBV12-4
j_call: TRBJ2-7
clone_size: -
d_call: TRBD2
cdr3_nt: TGTGCCAGCAGTTCTGAAGTAGCGGGAGGTCCCGTCGAGCAGTACTTC
cdr3_aa: CASSSEVAGGPVEQYF

v_call: TRBV4-2
j_call: TRBJ1-4
clone_size: many
d_call: -
cdr3_nt: TGTGCCAGCAGCCAAGAATCAGGGCCGGGGACTAATGAAAAACTGTTTTTT
cdr3_aa: CASSQESGPGTNEKLFF

v_call: TRBV12-3/TRBV12-4
j_call: TRBJ1-3
clone_size: many
d_call: -
cdr3_nt: TGTGCCAGCGAGGCGGGGCGGGGGTCCCCTGGAAACACCATATATTTT
cdr3_aa: CASEAGRGSPGNTIYF

v_call: TRBV4-1
j_call: TRBJ2-3
clone_size: -
d_call: TRBD2
cdr3_nt: TGCGTCAGCAGCCATGCGAGAAGCGGGATTCCCACAGATACGCAGTATTTT
cdr3_aa: CVSSHARSGIPTDTQYF

v_call: TRBV6-1
j_call: TRBJ1-6
clone_size: medium-sized
d_call: TRBD1
cdr3_nt: TGTGCCAGCATCCTAAGACCGGGACAGGTGGGATCACCCCTCCACTTT
cdr3_aa: CASILRPGQVGSPLHF

v_call: TRBV12-3/TRBV12-4
j_call: TRBJ1-5
clone_size: many
d_call: -
cdr3_nt: TGTGCCAGCAGTTTGGGTGCGTGGGGGAGTAGCAATCAGCCCCAGCATTTT
cdr3_aa: CASSLGAWGSSNQPQHF

v_call: TRBV10-3
j_call: TRBJ1-5
clone_size: -
d_call: -
cdr3_nt: TGTGCCATCAGTGACAGTGATCAGCCCCAACATTTT
cdr3_aa: CAISDSDQPQHF

v_call: TRBV20-1
j_call: TRBJ2-5
clone_size: many
d_call: -
cdr3_nt: TGCAGTGCTAACTTGCGGAGATATGAGACCCAGTACTTC
cdr3_aa: CSANLRRYETQYF

v_call: TRBV19
j_call: TRBJ1-1
clone_size: many
d_call: TRBD1
cdr3_nt: TGTGCCAGTAGTATATTCTGGGACAGAGAATTGAACACTGAAGCTTTCTTT
cdr3_aa: CASSIFWDRELNTEAFF

v_call: TRBV18
j_call: TRBJ2-5
clone_size: many
d_call: -
cdr3_nt: TGTGCCAGCTCACCAAGAGGCGGGATTATTGAGACCCAGTACTTC
cdr3_aa: CASSPRGGIIETQYF

v_call: TRBV6-1
j_call: TRBJ2-3
clone_size: many
d_call: -
cdr3_nt: TGTGCCAGCAGCTACGGTCCAGATACGCAGTATTTT
cdr3_aa: CASSYGPDTQYF

v_call: TRBV20-1
j_call: TRBJ2-7
clone_size: -
d_call: -
cdr3_nt: TGCAGTGCTAGAGGGTCTAGCCCGGAGCAGTACTTC
cdr3_aa: CSARGSSPEQYF

v_call: TRBV3-1
j_call: TRBJ1-2
clone_size: many
d_call: TRBD1
cdr3_nt: TGTGCCAGCAGCCGGGGACAGCTGGGGAACTATGGCTACACCTTC
cdr3_aa: CASSRGQLGNYGYTF

v_call: TRBV9
j_call: TRBJ1-1
clone_size: -
d_call: -
cdr3_nt: TGTGCCAGCAGCCCCTCCGTGACCATGAACACTGAAGCTTTCTTT
cdr3_aa: CASSPSVTMNTEAFF

v_call: TRBV6-6
j_call: TRBJ2-1
clone_size: few
d_call: -
cdr3_nt: TGTGCCAGCAGTTACTCGCTCAGGTACAATGAGCAGTTCTTC
cdr3_aa: CASSYSLRYNEQFF

v_call: TRBV11-2
j_call: TRBJ2-2
clone_size: medium-sized
d_call: -
cdr3_nt: TGTGCCAGCAGCTTCCAGATTGTAAACACCGGGGAGCTGTTTTTT
cdr3_aa: CASSFQIVNTGELFF

v_call: TRBV20-1
j_call: TRBJ1-1
clone_size: medium-sized
d_call: -
cdr3_nt: TGCAGTGCTAGACGGGGGCAGGACACTGAAGCTTTCTTT
cdr3_aa: CSARRGQDTEAFF

v_call: TRBV20-1
j_call: TRBJ2-1
clone_size: -
d_call: TRBD2
cdr3_nt: TGCAGTGCACCTCCTAGCGGACCCTACAATGAGCAGTTCTTC
cdr3_aa: CSAPPSGPYNEQFF

v_call: TRBV6-1
j_call: TRBJ1-1
clone_size: few
d_call: TRBD1
cdr3_nt: TGTGCCAGCAACAGGGGCATGAACACTGAAGCTTTCTTT
cdr3_aa: CASNRGMNTEAFF

v_call: TRBV9
j_call: TRBJ1-6
clone_size: -
d_call: TRBD1
cdr3_nt: TGTGCCAGCAGCACCGCGCGGGACAGGGTCGGGTCACCCATCCACTTT
cdr3_aa: CASSTARDRVGSPIHF

v_call: TRBV4-2
j_call: TRBJ2-3
clone_size: many
d_call: -
cdr3_nt: TGTGCCAGCAGCCAGGTCCTAGCGAGGGGAGCAGATACGCAGTATTTT
cdr3_aa: CASSQVLARGADTQYF

v_call: TRBV12-3/TRBV12-4
j_call: TRBJ1-1
clone_size: many
d_call: TRBD1
cdr3_nt: TGTGCCAGCAGTCCAGACAGGGGGTGGAACACTGAAGCTTTCTTT
cdr3_aa: CASSPDRGWNTEAFF

v_call: TRBV9
j_call: TRBJ2-2
clone_size: -
d_call: TRBD1
cdr3_nt: TGTGCCAGCAGCTTACAGGGGGAGACGAACACCGGGGAGCTGTTTTTT
cdr3_aa: CASSLQGETNTGELFF

v_call: TRBV6-1
j_call: TRBJ2-5
clone_size: few
d_call: -
cdr3_nt: TGTGCCAGCAGTGAAGCGCTTCGGGAGACCCAGTACTTC
cdr3_aa: CASSEALRETQYF

v_call: TRBV11-2
j_call: TRBJ2-7
clone_size: many
d_call: TRBD1
cdr3_nt: TGTGCCAGCAGCTTACGGACAGGCCACTCCTACGAGCAGTACTTC
cdr3_aa: CASSLRTGHSYEQYF

v_call: TRBV12-3/TRBV12-4
j_call: TRBJ2-7
clone_size: many
d_call: -
cdr3_nt: TGTGCCAGCAGTTTAGACTGGTCGACAGGTGGAGTAACGGACACCTCCTACGAGCAGTACTTC
cdr3_aa: CASSLDWSTGGVTDTSYEQYF

v_call: TRBV15
j_call: TRBJ1-5
clone_size: -
d_call: -
cdr3_nt: TGTGCCACCAGCAGAGATTCGGTGAATCGGCCCCAGCATTTT
cdr3_aa: CATSRDSVNRPQHF

v_call: TRBV12-3/TRBV12-4
j_call: TRBJ1-5
clone_size: many
d_call: -
cdr3_nt: TGTGCCAGCAGTTTAGTGGATAGCAATCAGCCCCAGCATTTT
cdr3_aa: CASSLVDSNQPQHF

v_call: TRBV15
j_call: TRBJ2-7
clone_size: medium-sized
d_call: -
cdr3_nt: TGTGCCACCAGCAGAGAGGGTTGGGTGGGCTCCTACGAGCAGTACTTC
cdr3_aa: CATSREGWVGSYEQYF

v_call: TRBV6-5
j_call: TRBJ1-1
clone_size: -
d_call: -
cdr3_nt: TGTGCCAGCAGTTACGAGGGGGGCACTGAAGCTTTCTTT
cdr3_aa: CASSYEGGTEAFF

v_call: TRBV19
j_call: TRBJ2-5
clone_size: few
d_call: -
cdr3_nt: TGTGCCAGTAGTCCCACGACCGACCGGGAAGAGGCCCAGTACTTC
cdr3_aa: CASSPTTDREEAQYF

v_call: TRBV12-3/TRBV12-4
j_call: TRBJ2-6
clone_size: few
d_call: -
cdr3_nt: TGTGCCACCCCGGGCCCTCTGGGGGGGGCCAACGTCCTGACTTTC
cdr3_aa: CATPGPLGGANVLTF

v_call: TRBV6-1
j_call: TRBJ1-2
clone_size: medium-sized
d_call: -
cdr3_nt: TGTGCCAGCAGTCCTTATTCCGGGCTCCATCTCTATGGCTACACCTTC
cdr3_aa: CASSPYSGLHLYGYTF

v_call: TRBV12-3/TRBV12-4
j_call: TRBJ1-2
clone_size: few
d_call: TRBD1
cdr3_nt: TGTGCCAGCAGTTACTGGACAGGGTCCAGTGGCTACACCTTC
cdr3_aa: CASSYWTGSSGYTF

v_call: TRBV28
j_call: TRBJ2-7
clone_size: medium-sized
d_call: -
cdr3_nt: TGTGCCAGCAGAGTCGACGGGTTCTCCTACGAGCAGTACTTC
cdr3_aa: CASRVDGFSYEQYF

v_call: TRBV19
j_call: TRBJ1-5
clone_size: many
d_call: TRBD1
cdr3_nt: TGTGCCAGTAGTATAGATCGACAGGGGGAACAGCCCCAGCATTTT
cdr3_aa: CASSIDRQGEQPQHF

v_call: TRBV19
j_call: TRBJ2-5
clone_size: many
d_call: TRBD2
cdr3_nt: TGTGCCAGTAGTATCGGGGGGGAGACTGGAGAGACCCAGTACTTC
cdr3_aa: CASSIGGETGETQYF

v_call: TRBV6-2/TRBV6-3
j_call: TRBJ1-2
clone_size: few
d_call: -
cdr3_nt: TGTGCCAGCAGTTACTCGTGGGGGACTGGATATGGCTACACCTTC
cdr3_aa: CASSYSWGTGYGYTF

v_call: TRBV9
j_call: TRBJ2-1
clone_size: many
d_call: -
cdr3_nt: TGTGCCAGCAGCAACGGGCCGGACGGCTCCCTACCGCAGTTCTTC
cdr3_aa: CASSNGPDGSLPQFF

v_call: TRBV7-6
j_call: TRBJ2-2
clone_size: -
d_call: TRBD1
cdr3_nt: TGTGCCGGCAGCTTGGACAGGGTGCAAACCGGGGAGCTGTTTTTT
cdr3_aa: CAGSLDRVQTGELFF

v_call: TRBV6-1
j_call: TRBJ2-1
clone_size: medium-sized
d_call: -
cdr3_nt: TGTGCCAGCAGTGAAGGGAGCGTGGGGGGCAATGAGCAGTTCTTC
cdr3_aa: CASSEGSVGGNEQFF

v_call: TRBV3-1
j_call: TRBJ2-7
clone_size: many
d_call: -
cdr3_nt: TGTGCCAGCAGCCAAGTGATGAGAGACTCGGATCAGTACTTC
cdr3_aa: CASSQVMRDSDQYF

v_call: TRBV5-1
j_call: TRBJ2-1
clone_size: -
d_call: -
cdr3_nt: TGCGCCAGCAGTGCCGGGACTGCCTACAATGAGCAGTTCTTC
cdr3_aa: CASSAGTAYNEQFF

v_call: TRBV19
j_call: TRBJ1-2
clone_size: few
d_call: TRBD1
cdr3_nt: TGTGCTAGTAGTATACAGGGGGCGTTCTATGGCTACACCTTC
cdr3_aa: CASSIQGAFYGYTF

v_call: TRBV6-1
j_call: TRBJ2-7
clone_size: -
d_call: TRBD2
cdr3_nt: TGTGCCAGCACCGGACCGGGACTAGTTGTCTACGAGCAGTACTTC
cdr3_aa: CASTGPGLVVYEQYF

v_call: TRBV6-1
j_call: TRBJ1-5
clone_size: medium-sized
d_call: -
cdr3_nt: TGTGCCAGCAGTGGGGGGAATCAGCCCCAGCATTTT
cdr3_aa: CASSGGNQPQHF

v_call: TRBV20-1
j_call: TRBJ2-7
clone_size: many
d_call: -
cdr3_nt: TGCAGTGCCTTCCCCCCGAGCTCCTACGAGCAGTACTTC
cdr3_aa: CSAFPPSSYEQYF

v_call: TRBV28
j_call: TRBJ2-7
clone_size: -
d_call: TRBD2
cdr3_nt: TGTGCCAGCAGATTACACCCAAATCTAGCGGCAAGATACGAGCAGTACTTC
cdr3_aa: CASRLHPNLAARYEQYF

v_call: TRBV12-3/TRBV12-4
j_call: TRBJ1-4
clone_size: medium-sized
d_call: -
cdr3_nt: TGTGCCAGCAGTTTTTTTGGGTCTAATGAAAAACTGTTTTTT
cdr3_aa: CASSFFGSNEKLFF

v_call: TRBV11-1
j_call: TRBJ1-2
clone_size: many
d_call: TRBD1
cdr3_nt: TGTGCCAGCAGCTCCGACAGGGGAAAGTTAGGCTATGGCTACACCTTC
cdr3_aa: CASSSDRGKLGYGYTF

v_call: TRBV30
j_call: TRBJ1-3
clone_size: -
d_call: -
cdr3_nt: TGTGCCTGGGGAGGGGGCTCTGGAAACACCATATATTTT
cdr3_aa: CAWGGGSGNTIYF

v_call: TRBV2
j_call: TRBJ2-7
clone_size: medium-sized
d_call: TRBD2
cdr3_nt: TGTGCCAGCAGTGAATACCCCACGGGACTAGTCTACGAGCAGTACTTC
cdr3_aa: CASSEYPTGLVYEQYF

v_call: TRBV2
j_call: TRBJ2-5
clone_size: many
d_call: TRBD2
cdr3_nt: TGTGCCAGCATGGGACTAGCGGGGTCCCCCGACGGGTACTTC
cdr3_aa: CASMGLAGSPDGYF

v_call: TRBV7-6
j_call: TRBJ2-2
clone_size: many
d_call: TRBD2
cdr3_nt: TGTGCCAGCAGCTTACGAGCGGGAGAGTCTATCGGGGAGCTGTTTTTT
cdr3_aa: CASSLRAGESIGELFF

v_call: TRBV28
j_call: TRBJ1-1
clone_size: medium-sized
d_call: TRBD1
cdr3_nt: TGTGCCAGCTCCACGCCGTCGACAGGGGGCGGGGTAGCTTTCTTT
cdr3_aa: CASSTPSTGGGVAFF